This is a list of T cell receptor beta chains from one sample in a study of T-cell reconstitution after alpha-beta-depleted transplantation in children. A single record per CDR3 protein comes from TCRdb applying MiXCR to the PCR reads. The repertoire holds under 300,000 distinct CDR3 sequences, with roughly 12% as singletons. The source material was peripheral blood, sampled 180 days after TCRalphabeta/CD19-depleted stem cell transplant. These receptors came from a male patient between 2 and 15 years old who had a stem cell transplant for chronic granulomatous disease, so the T cells may come from the graft donor. Each CDR3 is given without its conserved first and last residue.

>TRBV7-6|TRBJ2-2
ASTWDTSGRANTGELF
>TRBV10-2|TRBJ1-5
ASSGTRGNQPQH
>TRBV7-6|TRBJ2-6
ASSFLAGQGASGANVLT
>TRBV12-3/TRBV12-4|TRBJ2-1
ASSLPSGRRDEQF
>TRBV5-6|TRBJ1-1
ASSPRAGWEGEAF
>TRBV5-1|TRBJ2-2
ASSLASAAGELF
>TRBV6-1|TRBJ1-5
ASSGDSNSNQPQH
>TRBV28|TRBJ2-3
ASSLLRGRTDTQY
>TRBV28|TRBJ1-1
ASSPGGELNTEAF
>TRBV6-1|TRBJ2-5
ASSPRPRGGGETQY
>TRBV11-2|TRBJ2-1
ASSLVSSGGMYNEQF
>TRBV20-1|TRBJ2-5
SARDPQFASSETQY
>TRBV5-6|TRBJ2-7
ASSLLRYEQY
>TRBV29-1|TRBJ1-2
SVEDTGGAGGYT
>TRBV6-1|TRBJ2-1
ASSAPERYEQF
>TRBV20-1|TRBJ2-1
SAFRGGNEQF
>TRBV7-2|TRBJ2-7
ASSLFRVEQY
>TRBV20-1|TRBJ2-7
SARFSRGAISTSSYEQY
>TRBV5-1|TRBJ2-7
ASSSGLAGSYEQY
>TRBV7-8|TRBJ2-7
ASSFGGPSSYEQY
>TRBV19|TRBJ1-5
ASSIRLNQPQH
>TRBV11-2|TRBJ2-1
ATQDRYNEQF
>TRBV5-1|TRBJ1-1
ASSLRGLGAF
>TRBV7-2|TRBJ1-3
ASSPDRPGPGNTIY
>TRBV10-2|TRBJ1-2
ASSPRGTGGQGVYGYT
>TRBV28|TRBJ2-2
ASSYRTADYTGELF
>TRBV2|TRBJ1-1
AMSQRDTEAF
>TRBV20-1|TRBJ2-3
SAGPGDTQY
>TRBV12-3/TRBV12-4|TRBJ1-1
ASSFGTGATEAF
>TRBV9|TRBJ1-1
ASSPEDRGLKEAF
>TRBV12-3/TRBV12-4|TRBJ2-3
ASSLRLAGGPVGDTQY
>TRBV6-4|TRBJ2-1
ASSDGAGGPPDEQF
>TRBV18|TRBJ2-5
ASSLSPGQQETQY
>TRBV20-1|TRBJ2-2
SARVNTGLKAGELF
>TRBV5-1|TRBJ1-2
ASSLLQPHYGYT
>TRBV4-1|TRBJ1-3
ASSQYRGGAGNTIY
>TRBV20-1|TRBJ1-5
SAVGGSNQPQH
>TRBV7-9|TRBJ1-5
ASSRSGEKPQH
>TRBV5-1|TRBJ2-7
ASSLAGSSSYEQY
>TRBV18|TRBJ2-2
ASSPGQEAGELF
>TRBV12-3/TRBV12-4|TRBJ2-3
ASSLIPLAGLTDTQY